This T cell receptor beta chain came from a study of OX40 agonist ivuxolimab in advanced cancers. Overall study results and limits: Expansion of clones was among the lowest in partial responders at 0.1-3.0 mg/kg.

Generated by immunoSEQ multiplex PCR, the TCRdb table keeps only in-frame clones and is missing some. The top ten hold roughly a fifth of the sample, which has about 30,000 clones, approximately 84% seen once. V was cut by 0 bases and J by 2 bases, with 5 bases left in between. Germline V gives CDR1 MGHRA, CDR2 YSYEKL. The CDR3 is made up of 13 amino acids. A word on this clone: No antigen is known for it.

The chain links TRBV4-1 to TRBJ2-7; D remains unclear. The clonotype originates from an adult with an advanced solid tumor such as melanoma, head and neck, liver or kidney cancer. The sample consisted of CD4+ or CD8+ T cells sorted from blood, taken in a trial of the OX40 agonist ivuxolimab. The CDR3 protein is CASSQDVAYEQYF. The CDR3 nucleotides are TGCGCCAGCAGCCAAGATGTCGCCTACGAGCAGTACTTC.